The clone carrying this T cell receptor (beta chain) appeared a single time. The V segment lost 0 bases and the J segment 6 bases; nucleotides outside the gene matches: 9. The CDR3 totals 15 residues. The germline V gene has CDR1 SGHRS and CDR2 YFSETQ. There were no patients who had received any treatment before thyroid surgery. This specimen comes from a study of metastatic and nonmetastatic thyroid tumors. Overall study: Both malignant and benign thyroid patients supplied peripheral blood and tumor or nodule tissue samples, across which the repertoires of these patients were then compared.

Original handling: Using the CDR3 differences seen across clinicopathological groups, the authors built a distant-metastasis classifier for papillary thyroid cancer, which was meant to discriminate distant-metastatic patients. TCRdb recomputed clones from the PCR reads via MiXCR. It is TCRdb's table, rather than the study itself, that gives the V and J calls and clone size. The table includes some 16,000 clones, 24% detected once. This clonotype was obtained from a female donor with papillary thyroid cancer or a benign thyroid nodule (not recorded which). Some clones in this sample may be carry-over from other donors' samples. The sequenced sample was tumor tissue. V gene TRBV5-1 combines with J gene TRBJ2-7; 7 bases agree with TRBD2. CDR3: CASSLGDYSSSEQYF. The CDR3 region has the DNA TGCGCCAGCAGCTTGGGGGACTACAGCTCTAGCGAGCAGTACTTC.